The 2 T cell receptor beta chains presented below share a single source sample, sequenced in a study of T-cell reconstitution after alpha-beta-depleted transplantation in children. Unique molecular identifiers featured in how the TCRbeta library was prepared. MiXCR was run by TCRdb on the PCR reads, yielding one entry per CDR3 protein. The sample has about 17,000 distinct CDR3 sequences; 4.5% to 5.5% are singletons. Sequences were derived from PBMCs, sampled before TCRalphabeta/CD19-depleted stem cell transplant. The receptors shown here come from a boy younger than 18 with acute lymphoblastic leukemia, due to receive a stem cell transplant.

At least ten counts were recorded for this clonotype. The chain has TRBV4-1 and TRBJ2-7; D is unresolved. V was shortened by 0 bases and J by 2 bases, with 20 bases between the two germline ends. The CDR3 is made up of 18 amino acids. Germline-derived CDR1 and CDR2 are MGHRA and YSYEKL. The CDR3 protein is CASSQEGIRPGITYEQYF. CDR3 in DNA: TGCGCCAGCAGCCAAGAAGGGATAAGGCCTGGAATAACCTACGAGCAGTACTTC.

This clonotype was detected ten times or more. The rearrangement links TRBV29-1 to TRBJ1-1; 8 nucleotides align to TRBD1. In germline, CDR1 is SQVTM, CDR2 ANQGSEA. CDR3 size: 12 residues. J lost 10 bases, V lost 6 bases, and 10 bases had no gene match. In DNA form, the CDR3 reads TGCAGCGTAGAACTCAGGGGGCAAAGAGCTTTCTTT. Its protein is CSVELRGQRAFF. Variable domain in full (rest from reference TRBV29-1 and TRBJ1-1): SAVISQKPSRDICQRGTSLTIQCQVDSQVTMMFWYRQQPGQSLTLIATANQGSEATYESGFVIDKFPISRPNLTFSTLTVSNMSPEDSSIYLCSVELRGQRAFFGQGTRLTVV.